A single sample is the source of the 25 T cell receptor beta chains below, sequenced in a study of beta chain features in type 1 diabetes listed by TCRdb under 2018. Library generation was performed with the immunoSEQ multiplex PCR assay. The entire isolated RNA was reverse transcribed using the High Capacity cDNA Reverse Transcription Kit, and thus expressed TCRB transcripts were sequenced. Sourced from immuneACCESS, this table was stored by TCRdb with only in-frame sequences that have V and J called. A share of the clones is absent; for the studies checked, an unresolved V gene accounts for under half, and the remainder has no known explanation. Within this sample are under 950,000 clones, with roughly a sixth of them counted one time only. The ten top clones hold 0.02% to 0.025% of the sample. The sample consisted of naive CD4+ T cells from blood. Interpreted using the paper, the cell subset or site label stands for: true naive CD4+ T cells. The receptors here all came from a woman in her late teens or twenties in good health.

This rearrangement joins TRBV6-6 to TRBJ2-1; 9 bases are a match to TRBD2. Per germline, CDR1 MNHNY and CDR2 SVGAGI (reference sequence). The CDR3 length is 16 residues. V was clipped by 6 bases and J by 4 bases; unmatched bases: 10. CDR3 nucleotides: TGTGCCAGCAGCCAAATTAGCGGGAGTTTTTACAATGAGCAGTTCTTC. Translation: CASSQISGSFYNEQFF.

For this clone: The germline gene is not matched at one end of the junction; a read error may be the cause. The V and J genes are TRBV7-9 and TRBJ2-5; a possible D gene is TRBD2 (6 bases). Gene TRBJ2-7 matches the end of the DNA better, so the J call may be wrong. This CDR3 is 16 amino acids long. Germline CDR1 SEHNR, CDR2 FQNEAQ (reference sequence). The CDR3 nucleotides read TGTGCCACCAGCTTCGGGGCGGGGCCTTTCTCCTACGAGCAGTACTTC. Its translation: CATSFGAGPFSYEQYF.

The V call is TRBV25-1, the J call TRBJ2-7, with TRBD2 identical over 8 bases. From germline, CDR1 is MGHDK and CDR2 SYGVNS. The V gene end was trimmed by 4 bases and the J gene end by 6 bases; junction bases not matched to a gene: 8. CDR3 length equals 14 residues. CDR3 sequence reads: CASSGVAGWSEQYF. CDR3 bases: TGTGCCAGCAGTGGAGTAGCGGGATGGAGCGAGCAGTACTTC.

The chain uses TRBV27 and TRBJ2-1; perhaps TRBD1 as D (6 bases). Deletions cut 2 bases from V and 8 bases from J, with 22 bases between. The germline CDR1 and CDR2 sequences are MNHEY and SMNVEV (reference sequence). The CDR3 totals 17 residues. Here the CDR3 reads CASSLGPGTLVWDEQFF. The CDR3, as DNA: TGTGCCAGCAGTTTAGGGCCCGGGACACTGGTCTGGGATGAGCAGTTCTTC.

This chain connects TRBV4-1 to TRBJ2-2, with 12 bases lining up with TRBD1. Germline V lookup: CDR1 MGHRA, CDR2 YSYEKL. The CDR3 covers 19 residues. V lost 3 bases and J lost 5; bases outside the gene matches: 13. CDR3 in DNA: TGCGCCAGCAGCCAGCCTCCGGGACAGGGGGCGGCGGGGACCGGGGAGCTGTTTTTT. Amino acids: CASSQPPGQGAAGTGELFF.

This clone was picked up a small number of times. The CDR3: CASSERLQETQYF. As DNA, the CDR3 is TGTGCCAGCAGCGAGCGACTACAAGAGACCCAGTACTTC. The V call is TRBV6-5, the J call TRBJ2-5; D may be TRBD2 (5 bases). The germline gives CDR1 MNHEY, CDR2 SVGAGI. The germline V and J ends were trimmed by 6 bases and 2 bases, with 10 bases remaining between them. CDR3 length: 13 amino acids.

A few counts support this clone. The chain joins TRBV28 to TRBJ2-7; perhaps TRBD1 as D (6 bases). Between the trimmed V and J ends, which lost 5 bases and 0 bases, there was a span of 11 bases. This CDR3 is built from 14 residues. Germline V CDR1 and CDR2: MDHEN, SYDVKM. CDR3 DNA sequence: TGTGCCAGCAGTGCAGGGGAGAGCTCCTACGAGCAGTACTTC. Its translation: CASSAGESSYEQYF. The full variable domain, rest sourced from reference TRBV28 and TRBJ2-7, is DVKVTQSSRYLVKRTGEKVFLECVQDMDHENMFWYRQDPGLGLRLIYFSYDVKMKEKGDIPEGYSVSREKKERFSLILESASTNQTSMYLCASSAGESSYEQYFGPGTRLTVT.

Details on this clone: The identical CDR3 is also encoded by other nucleotide sequences in the sample. The chain combines TRBV2 with TRBJ1-3; no clear D gene. V shed 4 bases and J shed 2 bases, with 3 bases lying between them. Germline assignment: CDR1 SNHLY and CDR2 FYNNEI. This CDR3 spans 12 amino acids. CDR3 residues: CASSVTGNTIYF. CDR3 DNA: TGTGCCAGCAGTGTAACTGGAAACACCATATATTTT.

This clone occurred a few times. J is TRBJ2-3 and V is TRBV18; perhaps D is TRBD1 or TRBD2 (5 bases each). There are 14 residues in the CDR3. Deletions cut 3 bases from V and 4 bases from J, with 11 bases between. Germline V gene data show CDR1 as KGHSH and CDR2 as LQKENI. CDR3 in amino acids: CASSPRDGPDTQYF. CDR3 coding DNA: TGTGCCAGCTCACCTAGGGACGGACCAGATACGCAGTATTTT.

The chain combines TRBV15 with TRBJ2-7, with D possibly matching TRBD1 (5 bases). Germline V gene data show CDR1 as LNHNV and CDR2 as YYDKDF (reference sequence). CDR3 size: 13 residues. Trimming removed 5 bases at V and 2 bases at J, with 10 bases between. CDR3 sequence (DNA): TGTGCCACCAGCGCTAACAGGCCCTACGAGCAGTACTTC. Amino acids: CATSANRPYEQYF.

This clone was picked up a small number of times. The chain carries TRBV4-1 and TRBJ1-1; D call uncertain. Germline V CDR1 and CDR2: MGHRA, YSYEKL. The CDR3 spans 14 residues. Trimming pared 7 bases from V and 1 base from J, leaving 13 bases between. This CDR3 reads CASKPVGTNTEAFF. The CDR3 nucleotides read TGCGCCAGCAAGCCGGTAGGAACGAACACTGAAGCTTTCTTT.

The gene calls are TRBV7-2 and TRBJ1-2; no reliable D call. The CDR3 contains 13 residues. The V gene lost 6 bases and the J gene lost 5 bases, with 13 bases spanning the gap. Germline V gene data show CDR1 as SGHTA and CDR2 as FQGNSA. DNA of the CDR3: TGTGCCAGCAGGAAAGGACCGCTTTATGGCTACACCTTC. Its translation is CASRKGPLYGYTF.

The rearrangement joins TRBV7-9 to TRBJ2-5; D might be TRBD1 (6 bases). V dropped 5 bases and J dropped 6 bases, with 19 bases sitting between them. Per the germline V gene, CDR1 is SEHNR and CDR2 is FQNEAQ (reference sequence). CDR3 size: 15 residues. Written as DNA, the CDR3 is TGTGCCAGCAGCCCCCAGGGGCGGCCGGGGAAGACCCAGTACTTC. This translates into CASSPQGRPGKTQYF.

This clone has just a few counts. Additional DNA sequences in this sample encode the identical CDR3. The rearrangement joins TRBV7-9 to TRBJ2-7; maybe TRBD1 (6 bases). The CDR3 totals 12 residues. Trimming removed 5 bases from V and 4 bases from J, with 9 bases in between. CDR1 SEHNR and CDR2 FQNEAQ come from the germline V gene (reference sequence). The CDR3 region has the DNA TGTGCCAGCAGCATACAGGGATACGAGCAGTACTTC. Protein product: CASSIQGYEQYF.

This clone came up a few times. J is TRBJ2-2 and V is TRBV5-1; 7 bases match TRBD1. The germline CDR1 and CDR2 sequences are SGHRS and YFSETQ. The CDR3 has 15 amino acids. With 2 bases clipped from V and 5 bases from J, the junction kept 6 bases outside the gene matches. The CDR3: CASSLMNRGTGELFF. The CDR3 DNA reads TGCGCCAGCAGCTTAATGAACAGGGGAACCGGGGAGCTGTTTTTT.

The rearrangement uses TRBV19 and TRBJ1-5; possibly TRBD1 for D (6 bases). This CDR3 comprises 14 residues. CDR1 and CDR2 (germline): LNHDA, SQIVND (reference sequence). Trimming removed 3 bases from V and 4 bases from J, with 10 bases in between. The CDR3 region is CASSIYRENQPQHF. CDR3 DNA: TGTGCCAGTAGTATCTACAGGGAAAATCAGCCCCAGCATTTT.

The chain links TRBV18 to TRBJ1-2; TRBD1 matches at 9 bases. After removal of 3 bases from V and 7 bases from J, the junction contained 15 bases not matched to a gene. Germline CDR1 and CDR2: KGHSH and LQKENI. This CDR3 has 17 residues. CDR3 DNA: TGTGCCAGCTCACCTAGGTCGGGACAGGGTGAGCGTGGTGGCTACACCTTC. Amino acids: CASSPRSGQGERGGYTF.

The J gene is TRBJ2-7, the V gene TRBV21-1; the table's TRBD1 call for D was not verified on the DNA. TRBV21-1 is listed as a pseudogene. This CDR3 has 18 residues. The CDR3 coding sequence is TGTGCCAGCAGCATTGGGGGACAGGGAGGTTTGAGCTCCTACGAGCAGTACTTC. Translation gives CASSIGGQGGLSSYEQYF.

J is TRBJ2-1 and V is TRBV5-8; 8 nucleotides agree with TRBD1. CDR3 length equals 14 residues. The junction had 5 bases not matched to a gene; V was cut back by 2 bases and J by 7 bases. CDR1 is SGHTS, CDR2 YDEGEE, per germline. CDR3 amino acids: CASSFPGQVNEQFF. The DNA of the CDR3 is TGTGCCAGCAGCTTTCCGGGACAGGTGAATGAGCAGTTCTTC.

The table lists this clone with a few counts. V and J are TRBV2 and TRBJ2-7; D is unclear. This CDR3 comprises 13 residues. Germline CDR1 reads SNHLY; CDR2 reads FYNNEI. V was shortened by 5 bases and J by 3 bases, with 11 bases between the two germline ends. Here the CDR3 reads CASSLQTIYEQYF. The CDR3 DNA is TGTGCCAGCAGTTTACAGACCATCTACGAGCAGTACTTC. The full variable domain, rest sourced from reference TRBV2 and TRBJ2-7, is EPEVTQTPSHQVTQMGQEVILRCVPISNHLYFYWYRQILGQKVEFLVSFYNNEISEKSEIFDDQFSVERPDGSNFTLKIRSTKLEDSAMYFCASSLQTIYEQYFGPGTRLTVT.

Details on this clone: The sample has other DNA sequences that encode this CDR3 too. The gene calls are TRBV9 and TRBJ2-3; D is unclear. Per the germline V gene, CDR1 is SGDLS and CDR2 is YYNGEE. The V gene lost 0 bases and the J gene lost 0 bases, with 5 bases spanning the gap. The CDR3 sequence is 14 residues long. This chain's CDR3 is CASSVGSSTDTQYF. CDR3 coding DNA: TGTGCCAGCAGCGTAGGATCTAGCACAGATACGCAGTATTTT.

The chain joins TRBV19 to TRBJ2-1; D remains unclear. The germline V gene encodes CDR1 LNHDA and CDR2 SQIVND (reference sequence). This CDR3 spans 16 amino acids. Trimming stripped 6 bases from V and 0 bases from J, with 15 bases between. CDR3 residues: CASRIADTSSYNEQFF. The CDR3 DNA reads TGTGCCAGTAGAATCGCCGACACGAGCTCCTACAATGAGCAGTTCTTC.

This clone appeared a few times. The chain recombines TRBV7-8 with TRBJ2-1; D not resolved. V shed 4 bases and J shed 8 bases, with 9 bases lying between them. Germline loops: CDR1 SGHVS, CDR2 FQNEAQ. CDR3 size: 12 residues. CDR3 sequence reads: CASSWLSYEQFF. Written as DNA, the CDR3 is TGTGCCAGCAGCTGGCTTAGCTATGAGCAGTTCTTC.

The chain combines TRBV2 with TRBJ1-3; D is unresolved. V lost 6 bases and J lost 8, with 8 bases in between. The CDR3 contains 11 residues. Germline V gene data show CDR1 as SNHLY and CDR2 as FYNNEI. CDR3 bases: TGTGCCAGCAGCTACGGATACACCATATATTTT. This codes for CASSYGYTIYF.

This clone was detected a few times. The rearrangement links TRBV2 to TRBJ2-7; D may correspond to TRBD1 or TRBD2 (5 bases each). The V end lost 0 bases, the J end lost 4 bases, and 19 bases lay between the germline ends. CDR1 is SNHLY, CDR2 FYNNEI, per germline. CDR3 size: 17 residues. The CDR3 DNA reads TGTGCCAGCAGTGAAGCGGGGGATTGGGGAGCGCGGTACGAGCAGTACTTC. Translation: CASSEAGDWGARYEQYF.